What follows is one T cell receptor beta chain and its context. Its specificity is not known. These data are taken from a study of cytomegalovirus exposure and HLA in healthy donors. Looking at the study overall: Counted in an early data release were tens of millions of unique TCRs from HLA-typed donors. The study, taken as a whole, reports: For most TCR beta V segments, an earlier analysis put the productive rate at about 90% or about 30% of the time.

Primers included in the PCR were 60 Vbeta and 13 Jbeta primers. This table comes from immunoSEQ multiplex PCR, and its TCRdb copy is limited to in-frame clones, with some not included. The sample lists around 90,000 clones, approximately 86% occurring once. The length of the CDR3 is 14 residues. V was trimmed by 3 bases and J by 5 bases, leaving 10 bases between them. Per the germline V gene, CDR1 is SNHLY and CDR2 is FYNNEI. This TCR was sampled from a man aged 25-40 years in good health and CMV-seropositive. The gene calls are TRBV2 and TRBJ1-4; a possible D gene is TRBD1 (5 bases). The sample consisted of PBMCs. The CDR3 here is CASSESGANEKLFF. DNA of the CDR3: TGTGCCAGCAGTGAGAGTGGGGCCAATGAAAAACTGTTTTTT. Combining the CDR3 with reference TRBV2 and TRBJ1-4 gives the whole variable domain EPEVTQTPSHQVTQMGQEVILRCVPISNHLYFYWYRQILGQKVEFLVSFYNNEISEKSEIFDDQFSVERPDGSNFTLKIRSTKLEDSAMYFCASSESGANEKLFFGSGTQLSVL.